These 23 T cell receptor beta chains came from one sample sequenced in a study of CD8+CD57+ T cells in acquired aplastic anemia. The study profiled TCR beta VDJ and CDR3 using genomic DNA as template. TCRdb passed the reads through MiXCR, listing each CDR3 protein once. Of about 270,000 distinct CDR3 sequences in the sample, roughly three fifths are singletons; the top ten hold around 8%. Sequences were obtained from sorted CD4+, CD8+, or CD8+CD57+ T cells (not recorded which) from PBMCs. All receptors come from a human donor with severe aplastic anemia or a healthy control (not recorded which).

There are many counts of this clonotype. This chain uses TRBV7-8 with TRBJ2-2; 7 positions match TRBD2. The germline V gene encodes CDR1 SGHVS and CDR2 FQNEAQ. V gave up 11 bases and J gave up 8 bases; unmatched junction bases: 17. The CDR3 covers 15 residues. The CDR3 nucleotides are TGTGCCGCTTCAAGCATGCGGGGGATAAGAGGGGAGCTGTTTTTT. Its translation is CAASSMRGIRGELFF.

This clonotype was recorded many times. The chain has TRBV3-1 and TRBJ2-1; tentative D call: TRBD1 (6 bases). The CDR3 runs to 14 residues. The germline V gene has CDR1 LGHDT and CDR2 YNNKEL (reference sequence). V lost 2 bases and J 10 bases, leaving 15 bases between the germline ends. Here the CDR3 DNA reads TGTGCCAGCAGCCAATACTCCACCGGGACAGAGCAGTTCTTC. Amino acids: CASSQYSTGTEQFF.

V usage is TRBV5-1 and J usage is TRBJ2-1, with 15 positions matching TRBD2. V shed 4 bases, J shed 6 bases, and the junction held 8 bases outside the gene matches. Germline lookup yields CDR1 SGHRS and CDR2 YFSETQ. There are 17 residues in the CDR3. CDR3 DNA sequence: TGCGCCAGCAGCCCCTGGACTAGCGGGGGGGTTAGCAATGAGCAGTTCTTC. Its translation: CASSPWTSGGVSNEQFF. Using reference TRBV5-1 and TRBJ2-1 for the parts outside the CDR3, the full variable domain is KAGVTQTPRYLIKTRGQQVTLSCSPISGHRSVSWYQQTPGQGLQFLFEYFSETQRNKGNFPGRFSGRQFSNSRSEMNVSTLELGDSALYLCASSPWTSGGVSNEQFFGPGTRLTVL.

This clonotype has at least ten counts. The chain joins TRBV5-1 to TRBJ2-7; TRBD1 is a possible D gene (6 bases). CDR3 length: 16 amino acids. V lost 1 base, J lost 0 bases, and 14 bases lay in between. The germline gives CDR1 SGHRS, CDR2 YFSETQ. The CDR3 region has the DNA TGCGCCAGCAGCTTGATAGGGGGATTGGGCTCCTACGAGCAGTACTTC. Encoded protein: CASSLIGGLGSYEQYF.

This clonotype was picked up many times. The CDR3 region is CASSLKQGVAYNEQFF. The CDR3 nucleotides read TGTGCCAGCAGCTTGAAACAGGGGGTAGCCTACAATGAGCAGTTCTTC. The rearrangement joins TRBV5-6 to TRBJ2-1, with TRBD1 matching 8 bases. The CDR3 consists of 16 residues. The germline V gene has CDR1 SGHDT and CDR2 YYEEEE. Trimming at V came to 1 base and at J to 2 bases, leaving 5 bases not matched to a gene.

This clonotype has ten or more counts. The chain links TRBV7-9 to TRBJ1-3; D is undetermined. Germline values: CDR1 SEHNR, CDR2 FQNEAQ (reference sequence). The CDR3 has 14 residues. V lost 0 bases, J lost 2 bases, and 5 bases lay in between. CDR3 residues: CASSLAVTGNTIYF. DNA of the CDR3: TGTGCCAGCAGCTTAGCGGTAACTGGAAACACCATATATTTT.

This clonotype was observed many times. The rearrangement uses TRBV5-8 and TRBJ2-7; D remains unclear. Trimming shortened V by 2 bases and J by 0 bases, and 9 bases separated the two germline ends. Germline CDR1 and CDR2: SGHTS and YDEGEE. The CDR3 sequence is 14 residues long. This chain's CDR3 is CASSFGPYSYEQYF. The CDR3 nucleotides read TGTGCCAGCAGCTTCGGACCCTACTCCTACGAGCAGTACTTC.

The sample holds many counts of this clonotype. The chain is built from TRBV4-2 and TRBJ1-2, with a possible D match to TRBD1 (6 bases). The germline V gene encodes CDR1 LGHNA and CDR2 YNFKEQ. The V gene lost 7 bases and the J gene lost 7 bases, with 13 bases spanning the gap. The CDR3 length is 12 residues. CDR3 residues: CASKGDGPGYTF. In nucleotides, the CDR3 is TGTGCCAGCAAGGGGGATGGGCCTGGCTACACCTTC.

This chain uses TRBV7-2 with TRBJ1-2, with a weak D call TRBD1 (5 bases). Trimming shortened V by 2 bases and J by 4 bases, and 14 bases separated the two germline ends. Germline CDR1 and CDR2: SGHTA and FQGNSA. There are 15 residues in the CDR3. The CDR3 bases are TGTGCCAGCAGCTTAAGTCTTTCCAGGGTCTATGGCTACACCTTC. It encodes CASSLSLSRVYGYTF.

This chain joins TRBV4-3 and TRBJ2-3, with a tentative D call TRBD1 (5 bases). Looked up from germline, CDR1 is LGHNA and CDR2 is YSLEER. This CDR3 comprises 13 residues. Trimming left V 3 bases short and J 4 bases short, with 8 bases between. CDR3 protein: CASSQTDADTQYF. The CDR3 coding sequence is TGCGCCAGCAGCCAGACAGATGCAGATACGCAGTATTTT.

This chain uses TRBV6-5 with TRBJ1-2, with 8 bases fitting TRBD1. The CDR3 sequence is 15 residues long. J lost 4 bases, V lost 2 bases, and 6 bases had no gene match. Per the germline V gene, CDR1 is MNHEY and CDR2 is SVGAGI. This CDR3 is CASSYPGQGVYGYTF. As DNA, the CDR3 is TGTGCCAGCAGTTACCCTGGACAGGGAGTCTATGGCTACACCTTC.

This chain joins TRBV10-3 and TRBJ2-3; 14 bases agree with TRBD2. The CDR3 runs 16 residues. Germline trimming cut 4 bases from V and 6 bases from J; bases unmatched to any gene: 6. Germline V gene sequence: CDR1 ENHRY, CDR2 SYGVKD. CDR3 nucleotide sequence: TGTGCCATCAGTGCCGGACTAGCGGGAGGTCGGGATACGCAGTATTTT. Translating gives CAISAGLAGGRDTQYF.

The V call is TRBV12-3 or TRBV12-4, the J call TRBJ1-1; 8 bases are shared with TRBD1. J gave up 6 bases and V 6 bases, and 6 bases lay outside the gene matches. This CDR3 comprises 13 residues. The CDR3 is CASSRRTGPEAFF. DNA for the CDR3: TGTGCCAGCAGCAGAAGGACAGGGCCTGAAGCTTTCTTT.

This clonotype was seen a handful of times. The V and J genes are TRBV19 and TRBJ2-7; tentatively, D is TRBD2 (6 bases). The V and J ends lost 4 bases and 2 bases respectively, with 9 bases between them. The CDR3 sequence is 13 residues long. Germline CDR1 is LNHDA and CDR2 is SQIVND (reference sequence). The CDR3 reads CASSSGIPYEQYF. The CDR3 bases are TGTGCCAGTAGTAGCGGGATCCCCTACGAGCAGTACTTC.

A remark on this clonotype: Mismatch with germline at one junction end may stem from a read error. The chain recombines TRBV9 with TRBJ2-6; maybe TRBD2 (6 bases). Germline CDR1 is SGDLS and CDR2 is YYNGEE. This CDR3 region has 13 residues. CDR3 nucleotides: TGTGCCAGCAGCGTGCCGGGGCAAGGGACTGAAGCTTTC. Translated: CASSVPGQGTEAF.

This clonotype was detected a few times. This rearrangement joins TRBV2 to TRBJ2-1, with D hard to call. Germline V gene data show CDR1 as SNHLY and CDR2 as FYNNEI. CDR3 length equals 14 residues. The V gene lost 8 bases and the J gene lost 0 bases, with 11 bases spanning the gap. The DNA of the CDR3 is TGTGCCAGCCCCCGCCAGAGCTCCTACAATGAGCAGTTCTTC. Its protein is CASPRQSSYNEQFF.

This chain connects TRBV19 to TRBJ1-2; TRBD1 agrees at 7 bases. Trimming cost V 7 bases and J 4 bases; bases outside gene matches: 9. The germline gives CDR1 LNHDA, CDR2 SQIVND (reference sequence). This CDR3 has 14 residues. The CDR3 region has the DNA TGTGCCAGTACTACCCAGGGACAGCTCTATGGCTACACCTTC. This gives the protein CASTTQGQLYGYTF.

Only one count was recorded for this clonotype. V is TRBV9 and J is TRBJ2-7; D possibly uses TRBD1 or TRBD2 (5 bases each). Per germline, CDR1 SGDLS and CDR2 YYNGEE. There are 14 residues in the CDR3. Deletions cut 4 bases from V and 2 bases from J, with 13 bases between. The CDR3 DNA reads TGTGCCAGCAGCTTGGGGGAAACTCCCTACGAGCAGTACTTC. It is translated as CASSLGETPYEQYF.

In nucleotides, the CDR3 is TGTGCCAGCACCCGAAGCCACAGGGATTGGAACACTGAAGCTTTCTTT. This gives the protein CASTRSHRDWNTEAFF. The rearrangement joins TRBV6-2 or TRBV6-3 to TRBJ1-1; perhaps TRBD1 as D (6 bases). V shed 7 bases and J shed 1 base, with 19 bases lying between them. CDR1 and CDR2 (germline): MNHEY, SVGEGT. The CDR3 covers 16 residues.

The chain links TRBV11-2 to TRBJ2-7; 11 bases map to TRBD2. The junction had 4 bases not matched to a gene; V was cut back by 5 bases and J by 4 bases. There are 14 residues in the CDR3. Germline CDR1 is SGHAT and CDR2 is FQNNGV. The CDR3 protein is CASSQVAGGYEQYF. The DNA for the CDR3 is TGTGCCAGCAGCCAAGTAGCGGGAGGGTACGAGCAGTACTTC.

Ten or more counts support this clonotype. The chain carries TRBV5-1 and TRBJ2-5; no definite D call. The CDR3 runs 13 residues. The germline gives CDR1 SGHRS, CDR2 YFSETQ. Deletions cut 4 bases from V and 2 bases from J, with 9 bases between. CDR3 sequence: CASSLSPQETQYF. Written as DNA, the CDR3 is TGCGCCAGCAGCCTCTCCCCTCAAGAGACCCAGTACTTC. Using reference TRBV5-1 and TRBJ2-5 for the parts outside the CDR3, the full variable domain is KAGVTQTPRYLIKTRGQQVTLSCSPISGHRSVSWYQQTPGQGLQFLFEYFSETQRNKGNFPGRFSGRQFSNSRSEMNVSTLELGDSALYLCASSLSPQETQYFGPGTRLLVL.

This clonotype was counted at least ten times. The chain couples TRBV6-6 to TRBJ1-2; D is undetermined. The CDR3 length is 14 residues. The V end lost 7 bases, the J end lost 2 bases, and 14 bases lay between the germline ends. Germline loops: CDR1 MNHNY, CDR2 SVGAGI (reference sequence). The CDR3 sequence: CASTGGLENYGYTF. Written as DNA, the CDR3 is TGTGCCAGCACCGGCGGTTTGGAGAACTATGGCTACACCTTC.

This sequence joins TRBV19 and TRBJ2-3; a weak D match, TRBD2 (5 bases). Deletions cut 3 bases from V and 8 bases from J, with 12 bases between. Germline assignment: CDR1 LNHDA and CDR2 SQIVND (reference sequence). The CDR3 runs 13 residues. The CDR3 region is CASSMRAGGTQYF. DNA of the CDR3: TGTGCCAGTAGTATGAGGGCGGGCGGTACGCAGTATTTT.